This T cell receptor beta chain was identified in a study of shared clonotypes between healthy human individuals. This clone showed up just once. The same CDR3 can be traced to other DNA sequences in this sample. Repertoires were generated with immunoSEQ multiplex PCR, while TCRdb's copy carries only in-frame clones and drops some. In the table there are some 2.3 million clones, 85% to 95% of which are singletons. Germline CDR1 reads SGHRS; CDR2 reads YFSETQ. The V end was cut by 4 bases, the J end by 1 base, with 9 bases between. The CDR3 is 13 amino acids. This TCR was recovered from a young man in good health. Some clones in this sample may be carry-over from other donors' samples. V and J are TRBV5-1 and TRBJ2-7; D remains unclear. Material: naive CD4+ T cells from PBMCs. Subset reported: CD45RA+ positively selected. In nucleotides, the CDR3 is TGCGCCAGCAGCCCCGACATTTCCTACGAGCAGTACTTC. Its translation is CASSPDISYEQYF.